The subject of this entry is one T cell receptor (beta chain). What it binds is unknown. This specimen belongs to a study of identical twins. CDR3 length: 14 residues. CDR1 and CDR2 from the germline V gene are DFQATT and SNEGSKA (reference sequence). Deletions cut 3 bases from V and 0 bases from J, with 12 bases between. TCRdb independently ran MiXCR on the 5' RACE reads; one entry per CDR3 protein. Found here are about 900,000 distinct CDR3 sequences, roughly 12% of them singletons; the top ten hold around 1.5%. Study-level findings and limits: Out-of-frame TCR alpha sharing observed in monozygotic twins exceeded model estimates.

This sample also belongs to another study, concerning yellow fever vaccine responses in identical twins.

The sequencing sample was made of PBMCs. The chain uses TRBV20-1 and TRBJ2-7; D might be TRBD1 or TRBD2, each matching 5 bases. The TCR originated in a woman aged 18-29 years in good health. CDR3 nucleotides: TGCAGTGCTAGTTTTGGGACGAGCTCCTACGAGCAGTACTTC. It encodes CSASFGTSSYEQYF.